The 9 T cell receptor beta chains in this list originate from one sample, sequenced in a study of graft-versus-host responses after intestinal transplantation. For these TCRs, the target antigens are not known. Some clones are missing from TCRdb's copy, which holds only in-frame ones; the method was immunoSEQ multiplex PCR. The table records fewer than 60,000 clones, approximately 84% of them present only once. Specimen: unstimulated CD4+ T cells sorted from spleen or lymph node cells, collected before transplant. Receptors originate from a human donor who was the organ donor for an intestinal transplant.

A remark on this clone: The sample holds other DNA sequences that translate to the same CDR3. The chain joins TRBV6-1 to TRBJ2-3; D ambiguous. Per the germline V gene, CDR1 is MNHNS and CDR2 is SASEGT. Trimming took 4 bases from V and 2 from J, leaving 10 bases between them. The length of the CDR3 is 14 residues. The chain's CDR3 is CASSVDTFTDTQYF. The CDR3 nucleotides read TGTGCCAGCAGTGTTGACACTTTCACAGATACGCAGTATTTT.

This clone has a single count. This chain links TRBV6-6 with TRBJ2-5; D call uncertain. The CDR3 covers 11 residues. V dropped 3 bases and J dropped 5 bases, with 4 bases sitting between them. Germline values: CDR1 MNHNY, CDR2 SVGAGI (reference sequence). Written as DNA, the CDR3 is TGTGCCAGCAGTTATGGGGAGACCCAGTACTTC. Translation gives CASSYGETQYF.

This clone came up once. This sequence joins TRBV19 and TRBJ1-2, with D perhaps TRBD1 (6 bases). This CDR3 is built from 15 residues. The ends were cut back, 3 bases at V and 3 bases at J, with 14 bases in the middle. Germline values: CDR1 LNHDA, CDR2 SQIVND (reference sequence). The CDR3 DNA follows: TGTGCCAGTAGTATCGCACAGGGAGGAGACTATGGCTACACCTTC. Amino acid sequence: CASSIAQGGDYGYTF.

The CDR3: CASSVGGYSYNEQFF. CDR3 coding DNA: TGTGCCAGCAGCGTAGGAGGATACTCCTACAATGAGCAGTTCTTC. V is TRBV9 and J is TRBJ2-1; D is undetermined. The CDR3 sequence is 15 residues long. Trimming removed 0 bases from V and 0 bases from J, with 7 bases in between. Germline values: CDR1 SGDLS, CDR2 YYNGEE.

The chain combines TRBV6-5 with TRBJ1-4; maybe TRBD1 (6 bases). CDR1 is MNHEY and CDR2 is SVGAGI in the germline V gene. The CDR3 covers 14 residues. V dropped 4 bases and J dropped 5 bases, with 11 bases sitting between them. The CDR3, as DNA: TGTGCCAGCAGTTCCGGGGGGCTAAATGAAAAACTGTTTTTT. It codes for CASSSGGLNEKLFF.

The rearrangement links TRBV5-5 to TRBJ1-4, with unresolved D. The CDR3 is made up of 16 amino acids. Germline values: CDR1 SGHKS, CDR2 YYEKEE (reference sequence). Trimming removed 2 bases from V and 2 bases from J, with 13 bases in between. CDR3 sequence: CASSFQTIRTNEKLFF. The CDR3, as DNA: TGTGCCAGCAGCTTCCAGACGATTAGGACTAATGAAAAACTGTTTTTT.

The CDR3 loop reads CASSLELTGGYNSPLHF. CDR3 bases: TGTGCCAGCAGCTTGGAATTGACAGGGGGCTATAATTCACCCCTCCACTTT. The chain employs TRBV5-5 and TRBJ1-6; 9 bases are shared with TRBD1. Germline values: CDR1 SGHKS, CDR2 YYEKEE (reference sequence). Trimming took 0 bases from V and 3 from J; bases not matched to a gene: 4. This CDR3 is built from 17 residues.

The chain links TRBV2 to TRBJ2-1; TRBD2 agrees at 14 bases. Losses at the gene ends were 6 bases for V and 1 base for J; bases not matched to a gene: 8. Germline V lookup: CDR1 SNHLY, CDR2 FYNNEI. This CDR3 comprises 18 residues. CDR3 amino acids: CASSSGTSGSWSYNEQFF. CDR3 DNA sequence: TGTGCCAGCAGCTCGGGGACTAGCGGGAGTTGGTCCTACAATGAGCAGTTCTTC. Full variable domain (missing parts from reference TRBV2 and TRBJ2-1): EPEVTQTPSHQVTQMGQEVILRCVPISNHLYFYWYRQILGQKVEFLVSFYNNEISEKSEIFDDQFSVERPDGSNFTLKIRSTKLEDSAMYFCASSSGTSGSWSYNEQFFGPGTRLTVL.

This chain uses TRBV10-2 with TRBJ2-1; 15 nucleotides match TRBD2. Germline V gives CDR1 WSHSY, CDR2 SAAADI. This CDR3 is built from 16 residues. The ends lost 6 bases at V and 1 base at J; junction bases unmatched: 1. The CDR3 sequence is CASRGLAGGSYNEQFF. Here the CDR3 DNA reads TGCGCCAGCAGGGGACTAGCGGGGGGATCCTACAATGAGCAGTTCTTC.